Listed below are T cell receptor beta chains from one sample, sequenced in a study of blood T cells in healthy people across ages. TCRdb re-analysed the 5' RACE reads in MiXCR, keeping a single row per CDR3 protein. The sample consists of 780,000 or so distinct CDR3 sequences, 40% to 65% of them appearing once. The sample consisted of blood. The receptor set was obtained from an elderly man in good health. Each CDR3 is given with its conserved first and last residue. D genes are given only for firm matches. Size is stated for part of the rows, as once, few or many counts, or as a class when the clone is expanded.

CDR3 protein	CDR3 DNA	clone size	D gene	V gene	J gene
CASSGTADYEQYF	TGTGCCAGCAGCGGAACGGCGGACTACGAGCAGTACTTC	once	.	TRBV9	TRBJ2-7
CASSLVGTMTEQYF	TGCGCCAGCAGCTTGGTTGGGACTATGACCGAGCAGTACTTC	.	TRBD2	TRBV5-1	TRBJ2-7
CATSDLPDNEQFF	TGTGCCACCAGTGATTTGCCAGACAATGAGCAGTTCTTC	.	.	TRBV24-1	TRBJ2-1
CASSQGKGADGYTF	TGTGCCAGCAGCCAAGGAAAGGGGGCGGATGGCTACACCTTC	.	TRBD1	TRBV3-1	TRBJ1-2
CASSRDRAGSNQPQHF	TGTGCCAGCTCCCGGGACAGGGCTGGTAGCAATCAGCCCCAGCATTTT	few	TRBD1	TRBV6-1	TRBJ1-5
CASSGGPRGPDTQYF	TGTGCCAGCAGTGGGGGCCCCAGGGGCCCAGATACGCAGTATTTT	.	.	TRBV12-3/TRBV12-4	TRBJ2-3
CAISGFTANEQFF	TGTGCCATCAGTGGGTTCACAGCGAATGAGCAGTTCTTC	.	.	TRBV10-3	TRBJ2-1
CASSQQGVEQYF	TGTGCCAGCTCACAACAGGGTGTCGAGCAGTACTTC	.	.	TRBV18	TRBJ2-7
CASGSTSGIQETQYF	TGTGCTAGTGGTTCGACTAGCGGGATCCAAGAGACCCAGTACTTC	.	TRBD2	TRBV12-5	TRBJ2-5
CASSNRQGHGYTF	TGTGCCAGCAGCAATAGACAGGGCCATGGCTACACCTTC	.	TRBD1	TRBV7-2	TRBJ1-2
CASSKGLPNEQFF	TGTGCCAGCAGCAAGGGACTACCAAATGAGCAGTTCTTC	.	TRBD2	TRBV3-1	TRBJ2-1
CAISPGLAGEGWGQYF	TGTGCCATCAGTCCGGGACTAGCGGGAGAGGGCTGGGGGCAGTACTTC	.	TRBD2	TRBV10-3	TRBJ2-7
CASSARDIQETQYF	TGTGCCAGCAGCGCCCGGGACATTCAGGAGACCCAGTACTTC	once	.	TRBV9	TRBJ2-5
CASSYLLAGARYNEQFF	TGTGCCAGCAGCTACCTACTAGCGGGAGCTCGCTACAATGAGCAGTTCTTC	few	TRBD2	TRBV7-9	TRBJ2-1
CASSHNRYKQYF	TGTGCCAGCAGCCACAACCGGTACAAGCAGTACTTC	once	.	TRBV14	TRBJ2-7
CSASTAGTSRGYTF	TGCAGTGCTAGCACGGCCGGGACCTCCCGGGGCTACACCTTC	.	.	TRBV20-1	TRBJ1-2
CASSVFGTGGDQPQHF	TGTGCCAGCTCGGTTTTTGGGACAGGGGGCGATCAGCCCCAGCATTTT	.	TRBD1	TRBV18	TRBJ1-5
CSAREGTGPQPQHF	TGCAGTGCTAGAGAGGGGACAGGTCCGCAGCCCCAGCATTTT	.	TRBD1	TRBV20-1	TRBJ1-5
CASSLGRVANYGYTF	TGTGCCAGCAGCTTAGGGCGGGTAGCTAACTATGGCTACACCTTC	few	.	TRBV7-9	TRBJ1-2
CASSEAALLWDTQYF	TGTGCCAGCAGTGAGGCGGCCTTGTTGTGGGATACGCAGTATTTT	.	.	TRBV6-1	TRBJ2-3
CASSGTGLSYEQYF	TGTGCCAGCAGTGGGACAGGGCTCTCCTACGAGCAGTACTTC	few	TRBD1	TRBV6-5	TRBJ2-7
CASSTPDRDGYAYF	TGTGCCAGCAGCACGCCGGACAGGGACGGATACGCGTATTTT	.	TRBD1	TRBV7-9	TRBJ2-3
CASSPPTGGHSEQFF	TGTGCCAGCTCACCACCAACAGGCGGCCACAGTGAGCAGTTCTTC	.	.	TRBV18	TRBJ2-1
CASSHLGGDEQFF	TGTGCCAGCAGCCACCTTGGAGGGGATGAGCAGTTCTTC	.	.	TRBV3-1	TRBJ2-1
CASSTILGSANEKLFF	TGTGCCAGCAGCACCATACTCGGTTCGGCTAATGAAAAACTGTTTTTT	.	.	TRBV5-4	TRBJ1-4
CASGKRDTQYF	TGTGCCAGCGGAAAGAGGGATACGCAGTATTTT	.	.	TRBV28	TRBJ2-3
CASSSGPAETQYF	TGTGCCAGCAGTTCGGGACCTGCAGAGACCCAGTACTTC	few	.	TRBV7-2	TRBJ2-5
CASSPDQGYTF	TGTGCCAGCAGCCCGGACCAGGGCTACACCTTC	.	.	TRBV7-9	TRBJ1-2
CASSLKASGTYEQYF	TGTGCCAGCAGCTTAAAGGCTAGCGGGACGTACGAGCAGTACTTC	few	TRBD2	TRBV7-8	TRBJ2-7
CASTGQGLGYGYTF	TGTGCCAGCACCGGACAGGGGTTGGGCTATGGCTACACCTTC	.	TRBD1	TRBV2	TRBJ1-2
CASSQGFQSFEQYF	TGCGCCAGCAGCCAAGGGTTCCAGTCCTTTGAGCAGTACTTC	once	.	TRBV4-1	TRBJ2-7
CSASLGVGKNIQYF	TGCAGTGCTAGCCTAGGGGTAGGCAAAAACATTCAGTACTTC	.	.	TRBV20-1	TRBJ2-4
CSAGRRSYEQYF	TGCAGCGCGGGCCGACGGTCCTACGAGCAGTACTTC	.	.	TRBV29-1	TRBJ2-7
CASSLPMGGVETQYF	TGTGCCAGCAGCTTGCCCATGGGCGGGGTGGAGACCCAGTACTTC	few	.	TRBV7-2	TRBJ2-5
CASSVAPSGRASGYEQYF	TGTGCCAGCAGCGTAGCCCCTAGCGGGAGGGCATCAGGGTACGAGCAGTACTTC	few	TRBD2	TRBV9	TRBJ2-7
CASSPRGRGENIQYF	TGTGCCAGCTCCCCCCGAGGGAGGGGCGAAAACATTCAGTACTTC	.	TRBD2	TRBV27	TRBJ2-4
CASSYVRDPPDTQYF	TGTGCCAGCAGTTACGTCCGGGACCCCCCAGATACGCAGTATTTT	.	.	TRBV6-5	TRBJ2-3
CASSGQQLNTEAFF	TGTGCCAGCAGCGGACAGCAATTGAACACTGAAGCTTTCTTT	.	.	TRBV12-3/TRBV12-4	TRBJ1-1
CASSLAIADSTDTQYF	TGCGCCAGCAGCTTGGCAATAGCGGATAGCACAGATACGCAGTATTTT	.	.	TRBV5-1	TRBJ2-3
CASSQVGAAHTDTQYF	TGTGCCAGCAGCCAAGTGGGAGCGGCTCACACAGATACGCAGTATTTT	.	.	TRBV3-1	TRBJ2-3
CASSLYPGQAPYEQYF	TGTGCCAGCAGTTTATACCCGGGACAGGCCCCCTACGAGCAGTACTTC	few	TRBD1	TRBV27	TRBJ2-7
CASSPRGRGKVTQYF	TGTGCCAGCAGTCCACGGGGGAGGGGGAAAGTAACCCAGTACTTC	many	.	TRBV7-2	TRBJ2-5
CASPGTSGSVSTDTQYF	TGTGCCAGCCCTGGGACTAGCGGGAGTGTAAGCACAGATACGCAGTATTTT	.	TRBD2	TRBV5-4	TRBJ2-3
CASSLDSSIGTQYF	TGTGCCAGCAGCTTAGATTCCTCAATAGGGACCCAGTACTTC	.	.	TRBV7-8	TRBJ2-5
CSAVGRVGKETQYF	TGCAGTGCGGTCGGCAGGGTGGGCAAAGAGACCCAGTACTTC	.	.	TRBV20-1	TRBJ2-5
CASSELTHSYF	TGTGCCAGCAGTGAATTGACTCACTCGTACTTC	few	.	TRBV2	TRBJ2-7
CATSDAGGSIGYTF	TGTGCCACCAGTGATGCGGGGGGATCCATCGGCTACACCTTC	few	.	TRBV24-1	TRBJ1-2
CAISSGSITDTQYF	TGTGCCATCAGTAGCGGGAGCATCACAGATACGCAGTATTTT	.	TRBD2	TRBV10-3	TRBJ2-3
CASSYSYGANVLTF	TGTGCCAGCAGTTACTCCTATGGGGCCAACGTCCTGACTTTC	.	.	TRBV6-6	TRBJ2-6
CASSETRDRGYGYTF	TGTGCCAGCAGTGAAACCCGGGACAGGGGCTATGGCTACACCTTC	.	TRBD1	TRBV6-1	TRBJ1-2
CASSVGHASYEQYF	TGTGCCAGCAGCGTAGGCCACGCTAGCTACGAGCAGTACTTC	.	.	TRBV7-8	TRBJ2-7
CSVPDAGYEQFF	TGCAGTGTTCCGGACGCGGGGTACGAGCAGTTCTTC	few	.	TRBV20-1	TRBJ2-1
CASSDGLGHEQYF	TGTGCCAGCAGCGACGGACTAGGCCACGAGCAGTACTTC	.	TRBD2	TRBV27	TRBJ2-7
CSATSGRGVGANEQFF	TGCAGCGCGACTAGCGGGAGGGGCGTGGGTGCAAATGAGCAGTTCTTC	few	TRBD2	TRBV29-1	TRBJ2-1
CSAKTALAGPNEQFF	TGCAGTGCCAAAACGGCGCTAGCGGGACCCAATGAGCAGTTCTTC	.	TRBD2	TRBV20-1	TRBJ2-1